The table lists the clone carrying this T cell receptor (beta chain) with a few counts. The antigen is undetermined. The template, roughly 0.45 ug total RNA, yielded TCR beta cDNA made with a constant-region primer. ARM-PCR was slightly modified, and three nested multiplex PCR rounds with it gave rise to the TCR beta libraries. Each of the first two PCR rounds ran nine to ten cycles with TRBV1-TRBV30 forward and C-beta reverse primers. TCRdb passed the multiplex PCR reads through MiXCR, listing each CDR3 protein once. Altogether some 46,000 distinct CDR3 sequences are present, more than 60% being singletons, with the ten largest covering over 30%. The sample is drawn from a study of tumor-infiltrating lymphocytes in primary liver carcinoma. The approximately 17-34 mg bulk tissue piece was not sorted before simultaneous RNA and DNA extraction. Patients showed chronic HBV infection and an absence of prior treatment.

Regarding the study as a whole: Pairs of tumor regions overlapped more than tumor-adjacent and tumor-blood pairs did.

Germline V CDR1 and CDR2: MNHNY, SVGAGI (reference sequence). This CDR3 contains 14 residues. V gave up 5 bases and J gave up 4 bases, with 14 bases separating them. The source is a woman aged 25 to 39 with primary liver carcinoma and hepatitis B virus infection. Sequencing was performed on tumor-adjacent normal liver tissue. The chain has TRBV6-6 and TRBJ1-1; D unclear. The CDR3 loop reads CASSPDPFRTEAFF. The CDR3 DNA reads TGTGCCAGCAGTCCCGACCCATTCCGCACTGAAGCTTTCTTT.